This TCR beta chain emerged from a study of cytomegalovirus exposure and HLA in healthy donors. This clone was detected only a few times. Its target is not known. The PCR had 60 Vbeta and 13 Jbeta primers. Only in-frame clones appear in the TCRdb table, and some are missing; sequencing was by immunoSEQ multiplex PCR. The sample consists of over 150,000 clones, about four fifths of them appearing once. Trimming took 3 bases from V and 2 from J; bases not matched to a gene: 5. Germline lookup yields CDR1 PRHDT and CDR2 FYEKMQ (reference sequence). The length of the CDR3 is 15 residues. Notes on the study in general: In an earlier analysis, in about 530 donors, most V segments appeared productive either ~90% or ~30% of the time. Rarity marked most TCR sequences, yet some public TCRs occurred in many donors. Investigators reported approximately 170 TCR beta chains as tied to cytomegalovirus. Most subjects had HLA-A and HLA-B alleles reportedly predicted accurately by TCR beta sequences.

The chain recombines TRBV13 with TRBJ2-3; the match to TRBD1 covers 7 bases. The sequenced sample was PBMCs. The TCR originated in a man aged 25 to 40 in good health and CMV-seropositive. The CDR3 sequence is CASSLVRGPTDTQYF. As DNA, the CDR3 is TGTGCCAGCAGCTTGGTAAGGGGGCCCACAGATACGCAGTATTTT.